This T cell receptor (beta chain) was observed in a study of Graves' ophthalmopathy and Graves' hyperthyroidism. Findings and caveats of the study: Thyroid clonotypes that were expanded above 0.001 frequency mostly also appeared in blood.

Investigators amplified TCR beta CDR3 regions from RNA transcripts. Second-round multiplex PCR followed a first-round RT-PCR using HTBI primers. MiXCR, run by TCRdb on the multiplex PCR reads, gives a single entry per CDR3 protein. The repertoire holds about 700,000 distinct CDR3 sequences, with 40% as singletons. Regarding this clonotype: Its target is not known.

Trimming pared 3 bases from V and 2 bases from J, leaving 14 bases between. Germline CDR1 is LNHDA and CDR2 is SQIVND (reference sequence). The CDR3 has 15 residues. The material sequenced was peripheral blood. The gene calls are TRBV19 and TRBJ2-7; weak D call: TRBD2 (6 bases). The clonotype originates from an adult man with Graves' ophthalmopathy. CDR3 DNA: TGTGCCAGTAGTATTTCCCGGAGGGGCCCCTACGAGCAGTACTTC. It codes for CASSISRRGPYEQYF.